This T cell receptor beta chain originates from a study of blood T cell repertoires in COVID-19. Across the study: COVID-19 samples, acute and convalescent, were from the United States, Italy and Spain. Sources were T cells, B-cell-depleted T cells, or PBMCs; the material itself was cDNA or gDNA.

The CDR3 is 13 residues long. The germline gives CDR1 GTSNPN, CDR2 SVGIG (reference sequence). Deletions cut 4 bases from V and 5 bases from J, with 9 bases between. Cohorts were based on clinical histories the participants reported. Cohort 3 donors counted as recovered after two negative PCRs, clearance, or resolved symptoms. TCRdb keeps only in-frame clones here, not all; method: immunoSEQ multiplex PCR. The table lists hundreds of thousands of clones, more than 85% of them singletons, with under 2% in the top ten. Sequences were obtained from PBMCs or T cells enriched from blood (not recorded which). The gene calls are TRBV30 and TRBJ1-6; the D gene is possibly TRBD1 (5 bases). The sequence was obtained from a woman aged 45-60 years who had recovered from COVID-19. In DNA, the CDR3 is TGTGCCTGGACTACCAGGGATAATTCACCCCTCCACTTT. Residues: CAWTTRDNSPLHF.